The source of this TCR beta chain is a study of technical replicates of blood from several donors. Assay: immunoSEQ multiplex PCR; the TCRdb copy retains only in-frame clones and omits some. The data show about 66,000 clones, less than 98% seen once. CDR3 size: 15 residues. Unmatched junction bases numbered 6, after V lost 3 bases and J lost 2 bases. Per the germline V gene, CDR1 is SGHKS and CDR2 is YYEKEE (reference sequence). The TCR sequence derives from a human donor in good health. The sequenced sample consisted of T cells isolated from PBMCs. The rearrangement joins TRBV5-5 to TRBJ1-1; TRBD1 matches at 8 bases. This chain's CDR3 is CASSWETGANTEAFF. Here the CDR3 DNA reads TGTGCCAGCAGCTGGGAGACAGGGGCAAACACTGAAGCTTTCTTT.